This section outlines one T cell receptor (beta chain) sequence together with its context. Its antigen is still unknown. It was cDNA, reverse transcribed from extracted RNA, that served as the sequencing template. The repertoire was sequenced with immunoSEQ multiplex PCR; TCRdb's copy has only in-frame clones and lacks some. The sample has tens of thousands of clones, approximately 58% seen once. The length of the CDR3 is 16 residues. Germline lookup yields CDR1 SGHTA and CDR2 FQGNSA. V lost 1 base and J lost 5, with 17 bases in between. The data are from a study of CD8+ T cells in alopecia areata. Whole-study findings and limits: Alopecia totalis/universalis scalp especially showed more expanded CD8+ clones than normal scalp.

The receptor comes from a human donor with alopecia areata. Sequenced here: CD8+ T cells sorted from blood, sampled at week 0. This sequence joins TRBV7-2 and TRBJ2-5; D call uncertain. CDR3 residues: CASSLGPGVGLETQYF. CDR3 DNA sequence: TGTGCCAGCAGCTTAGGACCTGGGGTAGGGTTGGAGACCCAGTACTTC.